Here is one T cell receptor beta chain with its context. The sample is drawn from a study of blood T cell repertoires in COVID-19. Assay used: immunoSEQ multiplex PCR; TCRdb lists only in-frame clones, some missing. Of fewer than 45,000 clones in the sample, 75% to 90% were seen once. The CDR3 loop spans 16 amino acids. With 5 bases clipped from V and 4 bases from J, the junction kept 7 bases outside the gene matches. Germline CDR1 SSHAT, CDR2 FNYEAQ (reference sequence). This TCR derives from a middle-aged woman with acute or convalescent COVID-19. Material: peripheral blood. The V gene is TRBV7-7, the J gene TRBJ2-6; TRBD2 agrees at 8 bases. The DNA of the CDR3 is TGTGCCAGCAGCCTCAGCGGGGGAGCCGGGGCCAACGTCCTGACTTTC. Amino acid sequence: CASSLSGGAGANVLTF.